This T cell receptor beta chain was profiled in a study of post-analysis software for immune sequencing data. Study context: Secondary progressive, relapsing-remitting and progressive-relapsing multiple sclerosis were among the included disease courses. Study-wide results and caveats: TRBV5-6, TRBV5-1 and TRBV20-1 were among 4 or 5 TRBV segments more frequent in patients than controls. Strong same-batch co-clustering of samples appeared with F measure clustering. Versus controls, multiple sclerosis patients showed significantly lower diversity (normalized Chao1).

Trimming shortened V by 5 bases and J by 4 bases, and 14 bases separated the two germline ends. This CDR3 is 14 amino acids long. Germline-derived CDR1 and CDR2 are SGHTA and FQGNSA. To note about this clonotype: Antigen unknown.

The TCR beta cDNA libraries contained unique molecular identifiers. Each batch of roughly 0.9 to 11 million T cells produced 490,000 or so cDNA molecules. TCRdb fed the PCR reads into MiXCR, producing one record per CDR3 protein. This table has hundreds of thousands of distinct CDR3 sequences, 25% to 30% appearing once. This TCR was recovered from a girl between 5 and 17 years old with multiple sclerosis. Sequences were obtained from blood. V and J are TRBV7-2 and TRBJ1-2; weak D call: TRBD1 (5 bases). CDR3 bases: TGTGCCAGCAGCCCCAGGGCTAAGGGCTATGGCTACACCTTC. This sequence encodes CASSPRAKGYGYTF.